The present T cell receptor beta chain was sequenced within a study of T cell responses to AZD1222 COVID-19 vaccine (dated by TCRdb to about 2021). For the wider study: AZD1222 recipients with second doses at about 4 weeks or about 12 weeks were pooled, because spike-specific TCR depth and breadth did not differ between schedules. Trial participants were enrolled by age into subgroups of 18-55, 56-69 and 70-plus years, and around 140, 26 and 57 TCR-sequenced participants, respectively, were included in these subgroups. TCR sequencing was performed for 233 trial participants, of whom 200 to 220 were given two doses of AZD1222 and around 26 were given two doses of MenACWY control vaccine.

A few counts support this clone. There is no known antigen for this receptor. Per-nucleotide qualities are absent, and no much larger clonotype sits a single base away. The time point label here, explained by the study, means: baseline before first vaccination. Vaccinee samples were obtained from the UK trials COV001 and COV002, which included a single-blind randomized controlled phase 2/3 trial of AZD1222 (ChAdOx1 nCoV-19) in healthy adults. For TCRbeta chain sequencing, PBMC samples from trial participants were taken at day 0 and at day 28 after the second dose. The CDR3 holds 11 amino acids from the cysteine to the phenylalanine. This entry keeps only the CDR3 DNA: 33 bases, framed from base 1. Here V drops 9 bases and J drops 7 bases, and the junction holds 6 bases not matched to any gene. Reading the germline V gene (reference sequence) gives CDR1 LNHDA and CDR2 SQIVND. The CDR3 regions of human TCRbeta chains were analyzed by immunosequencing. The authors processed their data as follows. TCRs in the repertoires were compared against a reference library of SARS-CoV-2-specific TCRs that had been generated with the MIRA antigen-specificity platform. Breadth was defined as the fraction of unique TCRs that were SARS-CoV-2-associated. Depth was defined as the fraction of total T cells that were SARS-CoV-2-associated. Using the MIRA data, each spike-specific TCR was assigned both to the spike region to which the TCR was reactive and to a CD4 or CD8 class. Log10-transformed breadth and depth values were compared by one-way ANOVA with Sidak's multiple comparisons tests. The table was pulled from immuneACCESS by TCRdb, which kept in-frame rearrangements only. Such tables lose some clones; where checked, under half of the loss comes from unresolved V genes, and the rest has no known cause. Clone size and V and J calls were adopted from that table, with D and trimming inferred from the DNA. Within this sample are roughly 150,000 clones, with 80% to 90% of them counted one time only. The leading ten clones occupy roughly 8% of the sample.

On the study overall, not on this receptor specifically: No day 14 peak-response samples were available, so repertoires were characterized only after the peak T cell response. In the small 56-69-year group, the increase in depth fell short of significance, most likely because of low power. Vaccine-associated CD4 TCRs spanned the whole spike protein, with dominant responses in regions 160-218 and 743-854. Only five or six AZD1222 recipients were SARS-CoV-2 seropositive at baseline, limiting conclusions about previously exposed vaccinees. A significant rise in spike-specific TCR breadth and depth was observed after two AZD1222 doses relative to day 0 and relative to MenACWY recipients. Participants were mostly white British and included more females than males, and it was suggested by the authors that clonal diversity may have been underestimated. Nearly half of unique spike-specific TCRs reportedly recognized epitopes outside regions mutated in the B.1.351 and B.1.1.7 variants.

The source of this sequence is an adult in good health. The material was peripheral blood, obtained on day 0 of AZD1222 vaccination. The rearranged chain carries TRBV19 and TRBJ2-7, with 7 junctional bases fitting TRBD2. The nucleotide sequence reads TGTGCCAGCCGGGACTACGCGGAGCAGTACTTC. This translates into CASRDYAEQYF.